This TCR beta chain was found in a study of T cell repertoires in cytomegalovirus infection. About the research overall: From public TCR beta signatures came an indication of both CMV infection and matching HLA type.

A note on this clonotype: Its specificity is unknown.

One entry per CDR3 protein, called by TCRdb with MiXCR from the reads. The sample includes 5,500 to 6,500 distinct CDR3 sequences, roughly half of them seen just once. The ends lost 4 bases at V and 4 bases at J; junction bases unmatched: 9. CDR3 size: 16 residues. The V gene's germline CDR1 is KGHDR and CDR2 SFDVKD. Points from the study as a whole: Clonotype analysis showed dominance of the ex vivo response by HLA-C-restricted CMV-specific TCR beta clonotypes. CMV carriers with the relevant HLA were identified by cumulative public TCR beta family frequency.

The receptor was derived from a human donor in good health (CMV status not recorded). Some clones in this sample may be carry-over from other donors' samples. The sample consisted of PBMCs, sequenced either directly or after in vitro stimulation (not recorded which). J is TRBJ2-5 and V is TRBV24-1; the match to TRBD1 covers 9 bases. This chain's CDR3 is CATSDLTGGLGETQYF. The CDR3 DNA sequence: TGTGCCACCAGTGACCTGACAGGGGGTCTGGGAGAGACCCAGTACTTC.